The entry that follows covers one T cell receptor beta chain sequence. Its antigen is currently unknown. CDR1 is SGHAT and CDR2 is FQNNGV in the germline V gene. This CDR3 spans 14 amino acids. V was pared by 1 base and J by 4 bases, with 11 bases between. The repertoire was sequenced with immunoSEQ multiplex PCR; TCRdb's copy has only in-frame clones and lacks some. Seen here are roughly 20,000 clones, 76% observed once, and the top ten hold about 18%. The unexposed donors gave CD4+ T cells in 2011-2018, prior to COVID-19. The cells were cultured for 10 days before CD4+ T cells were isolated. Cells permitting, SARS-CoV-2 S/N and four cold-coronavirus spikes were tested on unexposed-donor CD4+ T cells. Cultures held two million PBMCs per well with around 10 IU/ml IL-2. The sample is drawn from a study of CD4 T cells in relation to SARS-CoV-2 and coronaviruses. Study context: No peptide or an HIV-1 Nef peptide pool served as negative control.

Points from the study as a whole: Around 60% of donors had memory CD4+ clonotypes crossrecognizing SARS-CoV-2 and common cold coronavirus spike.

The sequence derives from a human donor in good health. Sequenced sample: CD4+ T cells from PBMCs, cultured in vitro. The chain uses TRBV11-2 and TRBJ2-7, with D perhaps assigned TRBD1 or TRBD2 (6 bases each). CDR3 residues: CASSLAEGGYEQYF. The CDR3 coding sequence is TGTGCCAGCAGCTTAGCGGAGGGGGGTTACGAGCAGTACTTC. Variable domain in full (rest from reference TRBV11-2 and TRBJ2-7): EAGVAQSPRYKIIEKRQSVAFWCNPISGHATLYWYQQILGQGPKLLIQFQNNGVVDDSQLPKDRFSAERLKGVDSTLKIQPAKLEDSAVYLCASSLAEGGYEQYFGPGTRLTVT.